This TCR beta chain was found in a study of cytomegalovirus exposure and HLA in healthy donors. Notes on this clone: Antigen unknown.

Study-level findings and limits: Trimming of TCR beta V- and J-genes showed a link, identified in a later analysis, to a missense DCLRE1C variant.

V gave up 5 bases and J gave up 3 bases; unmatched junction bases: 7. Germline V gene sequence: CDR1 SGHAT, CDR2 FQNNGV. This CDR3 is 15 amino acids long. The PCR contained 60 Vbeta and 13 Jbeta primers. TCRdb keeps only in-frame clones here, not all; method: immunoSEQ multiplex PCR. The repertoire has roughly 100,000 clones, approximately 9% of them found once; the top ten carry roughly 4.7%. The origin of this receptor is a man between 45 and 60 years old in good health and CMV-seropositive. The gene calls are TRBV11-2 and TRBJ2-3, with 8 bases matching TRBD2. The sequenced material came from PBMCs. CDR3 coding DNA: TGTGCCAGCAGCCCGAGAAGCGGGGGTACAGATACGCAGTATTTT. Protein: CASSPRSGGTDTQYF.